This T cell receptor beta chain was profiled in a study of T-cell memory formation after mild COVID-19. Study background: TCR clusters were mostly donor specific.

In germline, CDR1 is MNHEY, CDR2 SVGAGI. The CDR3 has 14 residues. The V end lost 7 bases, the J end lost 3 bases, and 16 bases lay between the germline ends. With regard to this clonotype: Its antigen remains unknown.

General study points: A second wave of clones peaked on day 37, and their SARS-CoV-2 specificity went unconfirmed. Of the contracting clones, CD4+ ones lay mainly in CM and EM, and CD8+ ones in EMRA. Cross-reactive memory apparently joined, as some responding clones appeared in pre-infection memory.

TCRdb re-called the 5' RACE reads with MiXCR, one entry per CDR3 protein. The sample contains roughly 15,000 distinct CDR3 sequences, 23% of which appear only once. Sequenced sample: PBMCs or a T cell subset sorted from them (not recorded which). This sequence was found in a man between 18 and 35 years old who had mild COVID-19 (a few samples of this study predate the infection). Cell type and time point are not known. The chain couples TRBV6-5 to TRBJ2-7, with D perhaps matching TRBD1 (6 bases). CDR3 loop: CASTRPGDGYEQYF. The CDR3 DNA reads TGTGCCAGCACCCGCCCAGGGGACGGCTACGAGCAGTACTTC.